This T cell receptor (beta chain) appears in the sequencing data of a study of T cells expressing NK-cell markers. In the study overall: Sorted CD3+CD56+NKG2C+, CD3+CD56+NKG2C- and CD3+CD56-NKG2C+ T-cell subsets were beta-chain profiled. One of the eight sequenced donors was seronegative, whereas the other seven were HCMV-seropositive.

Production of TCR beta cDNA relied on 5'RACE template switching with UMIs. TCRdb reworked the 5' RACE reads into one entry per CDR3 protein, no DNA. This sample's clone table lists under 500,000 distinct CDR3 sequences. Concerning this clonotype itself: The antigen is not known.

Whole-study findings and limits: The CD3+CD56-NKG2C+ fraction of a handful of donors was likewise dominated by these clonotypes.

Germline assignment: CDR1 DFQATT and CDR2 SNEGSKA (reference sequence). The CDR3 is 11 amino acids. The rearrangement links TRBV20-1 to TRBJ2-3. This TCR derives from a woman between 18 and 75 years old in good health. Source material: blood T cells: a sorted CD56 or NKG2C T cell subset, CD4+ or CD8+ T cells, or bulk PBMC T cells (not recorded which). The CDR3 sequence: CSAWSTDTQYF.